The entry below describes one T cell receptor (beta chain). Its antigen is not known. These data belong to a study of cytomegalovirus exposure and HLA in healthy donors. General study points: Earlier analysis yielded a pattern in which most TCR beta V segments were productive about 90% or about 30% of the time.

Looked up from germline, CDR1 is MNHEY and CDR2 is SVGAGI. Trimming removed 6 bases at V and 6 bases at J, with 15 bases between. The CDR3 runs to 14 residues. PCR was performed using 60 Vbeta and 13 Jbeta primers. The assay was immunoSEQ multiplex PCR, and TCRdb's table has in-frame clones only and misses some. The table has 85,000 to 100,000 clones, about 81% seen once. The sequence was collected from a woman between 35 and 50 years old in good health and CMV-seropositive. This chain uses TRBV6-5 with TRBJ2-1; TRBD1 is a possible D gene (6 bases). Sequencing was done on a sample of PBMCs. The CDR3 sequence: CASSFRGLGNEQFF. CDR3 DNA: TGTGCCAGCAGCTTCAGGGGATTAGGCAATGAGCAGTTCTTC.